This T cell receptor beta chain comes out of a study of human versus mouse CDR3 diversity and MHC coevolution. Overall study: Reported immunoSEQ sensitivity was one in 200,000 T cells, with reduced amplification bias. Overall study findings and caveats: About 6 MHC II alleles selected the human T cells.

Data came from immunoSEQ multiplex PCR; TCRdb stores just in-frame clones and leaves some out. The sample includes about 60,000 clones, 90% to 95% of them seen just once. On this clone itself: The antigen remains unidentified.

Germline V gene data show CDR1 as SNHLY and CDR2 as FYNNEI. Trimming at V came to 5 bases and at J to 1 base, leaving 12 bases not matched to a gene. The CDR3 length is 19 residues. Input material: naive CD4+ T cells from blood. The subset: CD45RO-negative CD62L-positive naive CD4 T cells. This chain uses TRBV2 with TRBJ2-3; TRBD2 matches at 13 bases. The origin of this receptor is a person aged 55 to 70 in good health. In DNA, the CDR3 is TGTGCCAGCAGTCGGACTAGCGGGGGAGTAGGGACTGGCACAGATACGCAGTATTTT. Its protein product is CASSRTSGGVGTGTDTQYF.